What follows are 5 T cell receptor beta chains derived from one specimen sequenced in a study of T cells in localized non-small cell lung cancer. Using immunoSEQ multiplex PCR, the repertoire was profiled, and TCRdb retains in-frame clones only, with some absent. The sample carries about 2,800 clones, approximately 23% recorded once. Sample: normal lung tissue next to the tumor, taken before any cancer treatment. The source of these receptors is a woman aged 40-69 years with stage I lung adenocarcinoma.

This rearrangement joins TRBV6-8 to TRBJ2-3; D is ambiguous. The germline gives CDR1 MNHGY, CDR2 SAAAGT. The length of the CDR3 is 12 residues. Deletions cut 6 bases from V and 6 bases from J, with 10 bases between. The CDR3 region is CASSSTADTQYF. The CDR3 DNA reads TGTGCCAGCAGCTCTACGGCGGATACGCAGTATTTT.

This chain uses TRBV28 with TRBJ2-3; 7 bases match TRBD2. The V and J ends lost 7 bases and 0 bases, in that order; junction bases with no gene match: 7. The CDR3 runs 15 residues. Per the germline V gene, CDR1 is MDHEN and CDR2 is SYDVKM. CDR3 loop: CASTWGGRSTDTQYF. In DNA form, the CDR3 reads TGTGCCAGCACCTGGGGGGGAAGGAGCACAGATACGCAGTATTTT.

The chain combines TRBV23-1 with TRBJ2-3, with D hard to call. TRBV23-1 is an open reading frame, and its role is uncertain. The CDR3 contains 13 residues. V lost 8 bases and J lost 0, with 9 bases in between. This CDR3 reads CASVSPSTDTQYF. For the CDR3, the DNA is TGCGCCAGCGTTTCTCCTAGCACAGATACGCAGTATTTT.

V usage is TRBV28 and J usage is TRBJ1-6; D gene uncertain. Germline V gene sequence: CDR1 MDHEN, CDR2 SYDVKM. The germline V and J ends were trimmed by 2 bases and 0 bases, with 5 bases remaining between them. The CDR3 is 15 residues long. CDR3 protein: CASSLKHSYNSPLHF. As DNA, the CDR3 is TGTGCCAGCAGTTTAAAACACTCCTATAATTCACCCCTCCACTTT. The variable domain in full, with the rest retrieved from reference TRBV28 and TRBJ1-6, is DVKVTQSSRYLVKRTGEKVFLECVQDMDHENMFWYRQDPGLGLRLIYFSYDVKMKEKGDIPEGYSVSREKKERFSLILESASTNQTSMYLCASSLKHSYNSPLHFGNGTRLTVT.

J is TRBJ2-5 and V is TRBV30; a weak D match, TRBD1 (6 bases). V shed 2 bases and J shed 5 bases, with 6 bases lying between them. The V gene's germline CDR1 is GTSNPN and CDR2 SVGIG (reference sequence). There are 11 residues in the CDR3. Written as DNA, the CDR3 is TGTGCCTGGAGTAGGGGGGAGACCCAGTACTTC. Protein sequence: CAWSRGETQYF.